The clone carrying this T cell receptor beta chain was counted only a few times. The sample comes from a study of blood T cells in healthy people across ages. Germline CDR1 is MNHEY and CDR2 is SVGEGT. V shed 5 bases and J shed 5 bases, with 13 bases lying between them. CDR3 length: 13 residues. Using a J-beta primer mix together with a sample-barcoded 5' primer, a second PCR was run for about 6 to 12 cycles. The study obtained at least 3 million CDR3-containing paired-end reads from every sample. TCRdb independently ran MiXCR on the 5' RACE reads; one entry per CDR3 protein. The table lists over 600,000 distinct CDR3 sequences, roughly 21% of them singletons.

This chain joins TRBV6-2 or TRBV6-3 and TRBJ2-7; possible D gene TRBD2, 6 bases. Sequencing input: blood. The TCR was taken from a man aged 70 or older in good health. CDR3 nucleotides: TGTGCCAGCAGTCCGGACTACGTCCACGAGCAGTACTTC. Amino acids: CASSPDYVHEQYF.